The 31 T cell receptor beta chains presented below share a single source sample, sequenced in a study of molecular identifiers for immune sequencing clone quantification. TCRdb ran MiXCR on the PCR reads and lists one entry per CDR3 protein. The data show fewer than 350,000 distinct CDR3 sequences, roughly a fifth seen once. The specimen was naive CD8+ T cells from blood, with Jurkat cell RNA spiked in. The subset was: FACS-sorted CD8+CD4-CCR7+CD45RA+ naive T cells. These receptors were taken from a human donor in good health. Some libraries in this study had Jurkat cell RNA spiked in.

Of note for this clonotype: It may be a read error: a sequence one base away is much more abundant. J is TRBJ2-5 and V is TRBV19; TRBD2 agrees at 11 bases. Germline CDR1 LNHDA, CDR2 SQIVND (reference sequence). The V gene end was trimmed by 0 bases and the J gene end by 6 bases; junction bases not matched to a gene: 3. The CDR3 loop spans 15 amino acids. CDR3: CASSIETSGSQTQYF. The CDR3 coding sequence is TGTGCCAGTAGTATAGAAACTAGCGGGAGTCAGACCCAGTACTTC.

This clonotype was found a few times. CDR3 DNA sequence: TGTGCCAGCAGTTTATCGAGTAGCGGGAGTTCAGATACGCAGTATTTT. Translation gives CASSLSSSGSSDTQYF. This chain uses TRBV27 with TRBJ2-3; TRBD2 matches 9 bases. Germline V lookup: CDR1 MNHEY, CDR2 SMNVEV (reference sequence). This CDR3 has 16 residues. The trim removed 0 bases at V and 4 bases at J, leaving 5 bases unmatched.

This clonotype was picked up many times. The chain uses TRBV7-9 and TRBJ1-3; unclear D gene. CDR1 SEHNR and CDR2 FQNEAQ come from the germline V gene (reference sequence). V gave up 8 bases and J gave up 0 bases, with 8 bases separating them. The CDR3 totals 13 residues. The CDR3: CASEQNSGNTIYF. Here the CDR3 DNA reads TGTGCCAGCGAACAAAACTCTGGAAACACCATATATTTT.

This clonotype was recorded at least ten times. This rearrangement joins TRBV7-9 to TRBJ1-5; D is unclear. Germline lookup yields CDR1 SEHNR and CDR2 FQNEAQ (reference sequence). CDR3 size: 14 residues. With 7 bases removed from V and 0 bases from J, the gap between germline ends came to 10 bases. For the CDR3, the DNA is TGTGCCAGCACCACTGAGGGTAGCAATCAGCCCCAGCATTTT. Protein sequence: CASTTEGSNQPQHF.

This clonotype was detected a few times. The chain employs TRBV25-1 and TRBJ2-3, with 7 bases identical to TRBD1. This CDR3 spans 18 amino acids. J was trimmed by 2 bases and V by 3 bases; bases with no gene match: 14. Germline CDR1 MGHDK, CDR2 SYGVNS. The DNA for the CDR3 is TGTGCCAGCAGTGACTATCTTAGGGGGCCGGAGAACACAGATACGCAGTATTTT. This gives the protein CASSDYLRGPENTDTQYF.

As concerns this clonotype: The junction departs from the called germline gene at one end, perhaps through a read error. The chain couples TRBV7-9 to TRBJ1-4; perhaps TRBD1 as D (6 bases). The CDR3 sequence is 16 residues long. CDR1 is SEHNR and CDR2 is FQNEAQ in the germline V gene (reference sequence). The CDR3 region is CASSLATGSTNEELFF. The CDR3 DNA sequence: TGTGCCAGCAGCTTAGCCACAGGGTCAACTAATGAAGAACTGTTTTTT.

The rearrangement joins TRBV7-9 to TRBJ1-1; weak D call: TRBD1 (5 bases). The germline V gene encodes CDR1 SEHNR and CDR2 FQNEAQ (reference sequence). The CDR3 runs 15 residues. The germline V and J ends were trimmed by 4 bases and 1 base, with 13 bases remaining between them. The CDR3 region has the DNA TGTGCCAGCAGCTACCCATCCGACAGGAACACTGAAGCTTTCTTT. It translates to CASSYPSDRNTEAFF.

This clonotype was detected many times. The chain joins TRBV30 to TRBJ1-3, with D possibly being TRBD1 (5 bases). The germline V gene has CDR1 GTSNPN and CDR2 SVGIG (reference sequence). Trimming cost V 8 bases and J 0 bases, with 17 bases left between them. This CDR3 region has 15 residues. The CDR3 loop reads CATTPDSYSGNTIYF. In DNA form, the CDR3 reads TGTGCCACCACCCCCGACAGCTACTCTGGAAACACCATATATTTT.

The rearrangement links TRBV19 to TRBJ2-7; 9 positions agree with TRBD1. The germline V gene has CDR1 LNHDA and CDR2 SQIVND (reference sequence). V was clipped by 5 bases and J by 5 bases; unmatched bases: 7. CDR3 size: 14 residues. The CDR3 DNA reads TGTGCCAGTAGTGAAAGACAGGGGGTTGACGAGCAGTACTTC. Protein product: CASSERQGVDEQYF.

This clonotype showed up many times. The rearrangement links TRBV3-1 to TRBJ1-4; D is unclear. This CDR3 is 15 amino acids long. CDR1 and CDR2 from the germline V gene are LGHDT and YNNKEL (reference sequence). V lost 0 bases and J lost 0, with 5 bases in between. The CDR3 nucleotides are TGTGCCAGCAGCCAAGACGTTGCAACTAATGAAAAACTGTTTTTT. Translating it yields CASSQDVATNEKLFF.

This clonotype was seen at least ten times. The rearrangement uses TRBV19 and TRBJ2-7; D is tentatively TRBD1 or TRBD2 (5 bases each). Trimming took off 3 bases at V and 6 bases at J, with 9 bases between the two ends. This CDR3 region has 12 residues. Germline CDR1 reads LNHDA; CDR2 reads SQIVND (reference sequence). DNA for the CDR3: TGTGCCAGTAGTATTTATGGGGGCGAGCAGTACTTC. This sequence encodes CASSIYGGEQYF.

For this clonotype: At one boundary the junction diverges from the germline segment, which might be a read error. The rearrangement links TRBV30 to TRBJ2-3; a weak D match, TRBD1 (5 bases). The germline gives CDR1 GTSNPN, CDR2 SVGIG (reference sequence). This CDR3 has 12 residues. CDR3 loop: CARSVQGNTQYF. The CDR3 nucleotides read TGTGCCCGGAGTGTGCAGGGAAATACGCAGTATTTT.

A note on this clonotype: The junction departs from the called germline gene at one end, perhaps through a read error. The chain carries TRBV4-3 and TRBJ1-1, with D perhaps matching TRBD1 (5 bases). Germline assignment: CDR1 LGHNA and CDR2 YSLEER. The length of the CDR3 is 15 residues. The CDR3 sequence: CASGQEEGVNTEAFF. The CDR3 DNA reads as TGCGCCAGCGGCCAAGAAGAAGGGGTGAACACTGAAGCTTTCTTT.

This clonotype appeared many times. The chain links TRBV5-1 to TRBJ2-7, with 8 bases matching TRBD1. The trim removed 4 bases at V and 0 bases at J, leaving 6 bases unmatched. The CDR3 runs 15 residues. Germline CDR1 SGHRS, CDR2 YFSETQ. The CDR3 sequence: CASSSGQGISYEQYF. The CDR3 DNA sequence: TGCGCCAGCAGCAGTGGACAGGGCATCTCCTACGAGCAGTACTTC.

Details on this clonotype: It is likely a read error, because the conserved phenylalanine at the end of the CDR3 is missing. This chain links TRBV12-3 or TRBV12-4 with TRBJ1-1, with 9 bases matching TRBD1. The V gene end was trimmed by 4 bases and the J gene end by 9 bases; junction bases not matched to a gene: 6. This CDR3 has 13 residues. The CDR3 spells CASSSPGQGKAFL. CDR3 DNA: TGTGCCAGCAGTTCACCGGGACAGGGAAAAGCTTTCCTT.

Ten or more counts support this clonotype. The genes are TRBV10-2 and TRBJ1-1; no clear D gene. The CDR3 runs 14 residues. Germline CDR1 WSHSY, CDR2 SAAADI. Deletions cut 0 bases from V and 2 bases from J, with 7 bases between. This CDR3 reads CASSESRANTEAFF. Written as DNA, the CDR3 is TGCGCCAGCAGTGAGTCTAGGGCAAACACTGAAGCTTTCTTT.

Ten or more counts support this clonotype. The chain couples TRBV27 to TRBJ2-3, with D unclear. Trimming removed 4 bases from V and 2 bases from J, with 10 bases in between. This CDR3 has 14 amino acids. Germline V gene lookup returns CDR1 MNHEY and CDR2 SMNVEV (reference sequence). The CDR3 DNA is TGTGCCAGCAGTTACACTGAATCCACAGATACGCAGTATTTT. Amino acid sequence: CASSYTESTDTQYF.

Remarks on this clonotype: This could be a read error, since a much larger clone is one nucleotide away. This chain uses TRBV29-1 with TRBJ1-3; 7 nucleotides agree with TRBD1. From germline, CDR1 is SQVTM and CDR2 ANQGSEA. CDR3 size: 11 residues. CDR3 DNA: TGCAGCGTTCGACAGGGAAACGCCATATATTTT. Translating gives CSVRQGNAIYF.

Worth noting for this clonotype: This may stem from a read error, because a much larger clone lies one nucleotide away. The CDR3 DNA reads as TGTGCCGGCAGCTACCTAGTACAGGGCGCTGAAGCTTTCTTT. Its translation: CAGSYLVQGAEAFF. The rearrangement joins TRBV7-9 to TRBJ1-1; perhaps TRBD1 as D (6 bases). The CDR3 contains 14 residues. Germline CDR1 reads SEHNR; CDR2 reads FQNEAQ (reference sequence).

This clonotype was recorded many times. CDR3 sequence (DNA): TGTGCCAGCAGTCCGCCGGGCCCGGTAGCTGAAGCTTTCTTT. Its protein is CASSPPGPVAEAFF. This chain uses TRBV25-1 with TRBJ1-1; unclear D gene. Germline assignment: CDR1 MGHDK and CDR2 SYGVNS. This CDR3 has 14 amino acids. The V end lost 5 bases, the J end lost 6 bases, and 16 bases lay between the germline ends.

This clonotype was seen many times. The rearrangement uses TRBV28 and TRBJ1-2; no clear D gene. CDR3 length: 15 amino acids. The germline V gene encodes CDR1 MDHEN and CDR2 SYDVKM. Between the trimmed V and J ends, which lost 6 bases and 5 bases, there was a span of 19 bases. CDR3 residues: CASRSDEGSRYGYTF. DNA for the CDR3: TGTGCCAGCAGGTCCGACGAGGGATCGAGGTATGGCTACACCTTC.

This clonotype showed up many times. J is TRBJ2-2 and V is TRBV12-3 or TRBV12-4; a weak D match, TRBD1 (5 bases). Deletions cut 6 bases from V and 11 bases from J, with 10 bases between. CDR3 size: 11 residues. For the CDR3, the DNA is TGTGCCAGCAGGGACAAAATAGAGCTGTTTTTT. It codes for CASRDKIELFF.

The chain is built from TRBV27 and TRBJ2-3; D not certain. The CDR3 has 14 amino acids. CDR1 MNHEY and CDR2 SMNVEV come from the germline V gene (reference sequence). V was cut by 8 bases and J by 1 base, with 13 bases left in between. CDR3: CASGNTFGTDTQYF. The CDR3, as DNA: TGTGCCAGCGGTAACACTTTCGGCACAGATACGCAGTATTTT.

This clonotype was counted a few times. The chain couples TRBV3-1 to TRBJ2-2; D gene unclear. The CDR3 consists of 15 residues. Trimming pared 1 base from V and 0 bases from J, leaving 6 bases between. The V gene's germline CDR1 is LGHDT and CDR2 YNNKEL (reference sequence). The CDR3 sequence is CASSQVRTNTGELFF. CDR3 nucleotides: TGTGCCAGCAGCCAAGTCAGGACGAACACCGGGGAGCTGTTTTTT.

Of note for this clonotype: A much larger clonotype is one base distant, so this may be a read error. This chain connects TRBV7-9 to TRBJ2-3, with 10 bases fitting TRBD1. Per germline, CDR1 SEHNR and CDR2 FQNEAQ (reference sequence). The CDR3 has 15 residues. The CDR3 is CVSSPGQGSADTQYF. Written as DNA, the CDR3 is TGTGTCAGCAGTCCGGGACAGGGGTCCGCAGATACGCAGTATTTT.

The table lists this clonotype with many counts. This chain connects TRBV28 to TRBJ2-1, with D perhaps matching TRBD2 (6 bases). The V and J ends lost 5 bases and 2 bases respectively, with 10 bases between them. Germline V gene sequence: CDR1 MDHEN, CDR2 SYDVKM. This CDR3 comprises 14 residues. The CDR3 spells CASSGRGPYNEQFF. The CDR3, as DNA: TGTGCCAGCAGTGGGCGGGGTCCCTACAATGAGCAGTTCTTC.

There are many counts of this clonotype. One junction end disagrees with the germline gene, perhaps due to a read error. The CDR3 nucleotides are TGTGCCAGCAGCATAGAAGCGCAAATTGGGGAGACCCAGTACTTC. It translates to CASSIEAQIGETQYF. The chain is built from TRBV11-2 and TRBJ2-5; D is unresolved. Germline V gene data show CDR1 as SGHAT and CDR2 as FQNNGV. The CDR3 consists of 15 residues.

There are many counts of this clonotype. The chain has TRBV7-2 and TRBJ2-4; D not resolved. This CDR3 has 16 residues. V dropped 1 base and J dropped 0 bases, with 10 bases sitting between them. Germline-derived CDR1 and CDR2 are SGHTA and FQGNSA. In DNA, the CDR3 is TGTGCCAGCAGCTTAGAGGGTCTGCTAGCCAAAAACATTCAGTACTTC. Its protein is CASSLEGLLAKNIQYF.

This clonotype was recorded many times. CDR3 nucleotide sequence: TGTGCCAGCAGCCAGGGATTCGCGCAGCCCCAGCATTTT. Protein sequence: CASSQGFAQPQHF. This chain connects TRBV7-9 to TRBJ1-5, with TRBD1 as a possible D gene (5 bases). Germline V lookup: CDR1 SEHNR, CDR2 FQNEAQ (reference sequence). This CDR3 spans 13 amino acids. V dropped 5 bases and J dropped 7 bases, with 12 bases sitting between them.

This clonotype was counted at least ten times. The chain joins TRBV2 to TRBJ2-5; 10 bases match TRBD2. The V gene end was trimmed by 7 bases and the J gene end by 0 bases; junction bases not matched to a gene: 11. Looked up from germline, CDR1 is SNHLY and CDR2 is FYNNEI. The CDR3 runs 17 residues. The chain's CDR3 is CASKQNGLAEYQETQYF. CDR3 bases: TGTGCCAGCAAACAGAACGGACTAGCGGAGTACCAAGAGACCCAGTACTTC.

This clonotype came up a few times. The V call is TRBV30, the J call TRBJ1-1; D is unresolved. The germline V gene encodes CDR1 GTSNPN and CDR2 SVGIG (reference sequence). This CDR3 spans 14 amino acids. Trimming cost V 0 bases and J 8 bases, with 16 bases left between them. The CDR3 DNA is TGTGCCTGGAGTGTACAAGGAGGGATGATGGAAGCTTTCTTT. It translates to CAWSVQGGMMEAFF.